A selection of T cell receptor beta chains follows, all from one sample in a study of T cell clones after liver transplantation. Method: immunoSEQ multiplex PCR; TCRdb's copy keeps in-frame clones and lacks some. The sample shows tens of thousands of clones, over 70% of them seen only once. The source was CD4+ T cells from blood, collected before liver transplant. The receptors stem from a human donor who received a liver transplant. Each CDR3 is given with its conserved first and last residue. D genes are given only for firm matches. The size of a clone is reported for some rows only, either as once, few or many, or as a class for expanded clones.

j_gene	abundance	d_gene	v_gene	len	CDR3nt	CDR3aa
TRBJ2-2	.	.	TRBV6-5	14	TGTGCCAGCAGACCACAGCCGAACACCGGGGAGCTGTTTTTT	CASRPQPNTGELFF
TRBJ2-1	.	.	TRBV11-3	14	TGTGCCAGCAGCCAAGAGGGGGGGTACAATGAGCAGTTCTTC	CASSQEGGYNEQFF
TRBJ2-1	.	.	TRBV11-2	14	TGTGCCAGCAGCCAGGGGTTAGCTGTCAATGAGCAGTTCTTC	CASSQGLAVNEQFF
TRBJ2-2	.	.	TRBV5-4	14	TGTGCCAGCAGCTGGAGTCGGAACACCGGGGAGCTGTTTTTT	CASSWSRNTGELFF
TRBJ2-5	.	.	TRBV19	14	TGTGCCAGTAGTATCACAGGGCTGAAAGAGACCCAGTACTTC	CASSITGLKETQYF
TRBJ2-1	.	TRBD2	TRBV7-9	17	TGTGCCAGCAGCTTAGGCCACCCTAGCGGTGTAAACAATGAGCAGTTCTTC	CASSLGHPSGVNNEQFF
TRBJ2-7	.	TRBD1	TRBV28	14	TGTGCCAGCAGTCCACCTACAGGGGTCTACGAGCAGTACTTC	CASSPPTGVYEQYF
TRBJ1-1	.	TRBD1	TRBV6-1	18	TGTGCCAGCAGTGAAAGGGGACGACAGGGGGGGTTGAACACTGAAGCTTTCTTT	CASSERGRQGGLNTEAFF
TRBJ2-3	many	TRBD2	TRBV30	17	TGTGCCTGGAGTGTACCAGCTAGCGGGGGGAAAACAGATACGCAGTATTTT	CAWSVPASGGKTDTQYF
TRBJ2-5	.	TRBD1	TRBV19	13	TGTGCCAGTAGTACCCACAGGGGAGAGACCCAGTACTTC	CASSTHRGETQYF
TRBJ1-1	once	TRBD1	TRBV6-6	16	TGTGCCACTCAGAAGGGACAGGGGGCGCGAAGCACTGAAGCTTTCTTT	CATQKGQGARSTEAFF
TRBJ2-1	.	TRBD1	TRBV2	13	TGTGCCAGCAAGGCAGGGGGCGTCAATGAGCAGTTCTTC	CASKAGGVNEQFF
TRBJ1-1	.	TRBD1	TRBV29-1	14	TGCAGCGTCCGTGTTCAGGGGGCCGGGACTGAAGCTTTCTTT	CSVRVQGAGTEAFF
TRBJ1-4	.	TRBD1	TRBV27	14	TGTGCCAGCAGTTTATCAAGGGACAGGGAAAAACTGTTTTTT	CASSLSRDREKLFF
TRBJ2-3	.	.	TRBV5-5	17	TGTGCCAGCAGCTTCCGACCTGGACAGAGAAGCACAGATACGCAGTATTTT	CASSFRPGQRSTDTQYF
TRBJ1-2	.	TRBD1	TRBV6-1	14	TGTGCCAGCAGTGAAGGACAGGGGATCTATGGCTACACCTTC	CASSEGQGIYGYTF
TRBJ1-4	few	.	TRBV18	12	TGTGCCAGCTCACCAGGCGAAGGGAGACTGTTTTTT	CASSPGEGRLFF
TRBJ2-7	.	.	TRBV4-1	16	TGCGCCAGCAGCCAAGAAGGACAGAGCAACTTCTACGAGCAGTACTTC	CASSQEGQSNFYEQYF
TRBJ1-1	many	.	TRBV2	12	TGTGCCAGCAGTCCGCAGGTGAGCCAAGCTTTCTTT	CASSPQVSQAFF
TRBJ2-1	few	TRBD2	TRBV4-1	16	TGCGCCAGCAGCCAAGGGACTAGCGGGGCGTACAATGAGCAGTTCTTC	CASSQGTSGAYNEQFF
TRBJ1-6	medium-sized	TRBD1	TRBV15	17	TGTGCCACCAGCAGAGATATTTCCGGGACAGGGGATTCACCCCTCCACTTT	CATSRDISGTGDSPLHF
TRBJ1-2	.	.	TRBV21-1	16	TGTGCCAGCAGCAAAGACAGGAGGGGGGGCGGGTATGGCTACACCTTC	CASSKDRRGGGYGYTF
TRBJ1-5	few	.	TRBV19	10	TGTGCCTTATGCAATCAGCCCCAGCATTTT	CALCNQPQHF
TRBJ1-5	few	.	TRBV19	13	TGTGCCACCTCGGAGGGACTACCTCAGCCCCAGCATTTT	CATSEGLPQPQHF
TRBJ1-5	.	TRBD1	TRBV30	20	TGTGCCTGGAGTGTACGTTTCGGGACAGGTTCTCTTTATAGCAATCAGCCCCAGCATTTT	CAWSVRFGTGSLYSNQPQHF
TRBJ2-7	.	TRBD1	TRBV11-1	15	TGTGCCAGCATCCCGCGACAGGGTTGGGCCTACGAGCAGTACTTC	CASIPRQGWAYEQYF
TRBJ2-3	.	TRBD2	TRBV30	15	TGTGCCTGGAGTCTCTTAGCGGGCAGCACAGATACGCAGTATTTT	CAWSLLAGSTDTQYF
TRBJ1-1	.	TRBD1	TRBV11-2	19	TGTGCCAGCAGCTTCATCTCTCTCAGGGGGCCGGTCCGGGCCACTGAAGCTTTCTTT	CASSFISLRGPVRATEAFF
TRBJ2-3	.	TRBD2	TRBV6-5	15	TGTGCCAGCAGTTACTCTAGCGGGGCGCCAGATACGCAGTATTTT	CASSYSSGAPDTQYF
TRBJ1-1	few	TRBD1	TRBV2	14	TGTGCCAGCAGGATGACAGGGGTGAACACTGAAGCTTTCTTT	CASRMTGVNTEAFF
TRBJ1-6	.	TRBD1	TRBV6-4	15	TGTGCCAGCAGTGAGCTGGGACAGGGGAATTCACCCCTCCACTTT	CASSELGQGNSPLHF
TRBJ2-5	.	TRBD2	TRBV7-2	14	TGTGCCAGCAGCGCGACTAGCGGGGGAGAGACCCAGTACTTC	CASSATSGGETQYF
TRBJ1-1	.	.	TRBV11-2	16	TGTGCCAGCAGCTTGATCGGGGGGGGATTGAACACTGAAGCTTTCTTT	CASSLIGGGLNTEAFF
TRBJ1-6	.	TRBD1	TRBV4-1	15	TGCGCCAGCAGCCTGCGGACAGGTGGGAATTCACCCCTCCACTTT	CASSLRTGGNSPLHF
TRBJ2-5	.	TRBD2	TRBV11-2	17	TGTGCCAGCAGCTTAGGGAATAGCGGGGGAAATCAAGAGACCCAGTACTTC	CASSLGNSGGNQETQYF
TRBJ1-4	.	.	TRBV5-4	13	TGTGCCAGCAGCTTGGCACAGAATGAAAAACTGTTTTTT	CASSLAQNEKLFF
TRBJ2-2	.	TRBD1	TRBV9	15	TGTGCCAGCAGCGTACTAGGGGGCGGCACCGGGGAGCTGTTTTTT	CASSVLGGGTGELFF
TRBJ2-3	once	.	TRBV6-1	15	TGTGCCAGCAGTGAAAACACCTTTAGCACAGATACGCAGTATTTT	CASSENTFSTDTQYF
TRBJ2-1	many	TRBD2	TRBV11-3	14	TGTGCCAGCAGCCCGGGACTAGCGGAGGGAAAGCAGTTCTTC	CASSPGLAEGKQFF
TRBJ2-1	.	TRBD2	TRBV4-2	16	TGTGCCAGCAGCCAAGACGGTACTAGCGGGGGTGATGAGCAGTTCTTC	CASSQDGTSGGDEQFF
TRBJ1-3	.	TRBD1	TRBV6-6	15	TGTGCCAGCAGTTTGACAGGGGGAGACGGAAACACCATATATTTT	CASSLTGGDGNTIYF
TRBJ1-1	.	.	TRBV28	14	.	CASNLWRGNTEAFF
TRBJ2-1	.	TRBD2	TRBV11-2	16	TGTGCCAGCAGCTTAGATTGGGCGGGGGGCCCTAATGAGCAGTTCTTC	CASSLDWAGGPNEQFF
TRBJ1-2	.	TRBD1	TRBV9	16	TGTGCCAGCAGCGCAGGGACAGGGAGGGGGACCTATGGCTACACCTTC	CASSAGTGRGTYGYTF
TRBJ1-6	many	.	TRBV27	15	TGTGCCAGCAGGGGAGGACCGGTCTATAATTCACCCCTCCACTTT	CASRGGPVYNSPLHF
TRBJ2-1	.	.	TRBV6-1	14	TGTGCCAGCAGTGAAGATGCGGACTACAATGAGCAGTTCTTC	CASSEDADYNEQFF
TRBJ1-2	.	TRBD1	TRBV5-6	13	TGTGCCGGCGGGACAGCGCCTAACTATGGCTACACCTTC	CAGGTAPNYGYTF
TRBJ1-1	.	.	TRBV7-2	14	TGTGCCAGCAGCTTAGCGGGGGGAAACACTGAAGCTTTCTTT	CASSLAGGNTEAFF
TRBJ1-6	.	.	TRBV19	14	TGTGCCAGTACCGAGTCGGGGGTAGCGTCACCCCTCCACTTT	CASTESGVASPLHF
TRBJ2-7	.	TRBD2	TRBV7-9	14	TGTGCCAGCACTCTTGGGGAGGGAGTAAGCGAGCAGTACTTC	CASTLGEGVSEQYF
TRBJ2-5	.	TRBD2	TRBV10-3	15	TGTGCCATCAGTGTTGGTTTAGCGGGACAAGAGACCCAGTACTTC	CAISVGLAGQETQYF